This T cell receptor (beta chain) stems from a study of beta chain features in type 1 diabetes. Study-wide background: Age and gender were similar between patients and healthy donors, as were cell yields.

Germline lookup yields CDR1 SGHTA and CDR2 FQGNSA. V was pared by 2 bases and J by 1 base, with 5 bases between. This CDR3 has 13 amino acids. Whole-study results and caveats: Moderately but significantly shorter TCRB CDR3s were found in Type 1 diabetes patients in all four CD4+ subsets.

Note on this clone: Its matching antigen is unknown.

TCRB transcripts that were expressed got sequenced, as all of the isolated RNA had been reverse transcribed. Clones were sequenced by immunoSEQ multiplex PCR, and TCRdb holds only the in-frame ones, with some missing. The profile shows fewer than 350,000 clones, approximately 16% of them singletons. The sequenced sample was naive CD4+ T cells from blood. This chain links TRBV7-2 with TRBJ2-5, with a possible D match to TRBD2 (5 bases). The receptor was isolated from a man in his late teens or twenties with type 1 diabetes. The CDR3 protein is CASSLLAQETQYF. The CDR3 nucleotides read TGTGCCAGCAGCTTACTAGCCCAAGAGACCCAGTACTTC. The full variable domain, in which reference TRBV7-2 and TRBJ2-5 provide the parts outside the CDR3, is GAGVSQSPSNKVTEKGKDVELRCDPISGHTALYWYRQSLGQGLEFLIYFQGNSAPDKSGLPSDRFSAERTGGSVSTLTIQRTQQEDSAVYLCASSLLAQETQYFGPGTRLLVL.